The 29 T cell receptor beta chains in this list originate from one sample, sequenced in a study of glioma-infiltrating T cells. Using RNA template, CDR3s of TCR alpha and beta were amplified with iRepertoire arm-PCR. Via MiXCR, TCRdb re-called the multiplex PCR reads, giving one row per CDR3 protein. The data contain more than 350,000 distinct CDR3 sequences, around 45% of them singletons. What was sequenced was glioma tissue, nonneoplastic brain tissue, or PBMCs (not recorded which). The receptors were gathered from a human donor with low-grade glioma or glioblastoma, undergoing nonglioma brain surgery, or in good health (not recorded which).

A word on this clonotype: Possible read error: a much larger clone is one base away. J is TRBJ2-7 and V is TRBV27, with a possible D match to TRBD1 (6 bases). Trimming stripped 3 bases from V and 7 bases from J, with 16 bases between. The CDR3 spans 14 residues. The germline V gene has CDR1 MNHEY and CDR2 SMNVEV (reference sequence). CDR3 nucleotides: TGTGCCAGCAGTTTCTACAACAGGGATAATGAGCAGTACTTC. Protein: CASSFYNRDNEQYF.

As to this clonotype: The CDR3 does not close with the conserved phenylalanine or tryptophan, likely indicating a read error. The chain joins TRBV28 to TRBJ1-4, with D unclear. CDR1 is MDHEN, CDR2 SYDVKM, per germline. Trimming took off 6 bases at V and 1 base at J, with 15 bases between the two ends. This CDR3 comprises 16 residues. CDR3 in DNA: TGTGCCAGCAGGAATATGGAGGGAGAAACTAATGAAAAACTGTTTCTT. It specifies CASRNMEGETNEKLFL.

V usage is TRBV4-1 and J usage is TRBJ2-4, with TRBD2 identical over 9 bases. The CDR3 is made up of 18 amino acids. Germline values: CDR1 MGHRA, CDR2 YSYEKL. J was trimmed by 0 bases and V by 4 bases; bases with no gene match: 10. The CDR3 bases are TGCGCCAGCAGCCCCGGAGGCGGGAGGGCGAGAGCCAAAAACATTCAGTACTTC. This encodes CASSPGGGRARAKNIQYF.

CDR3 DNA sequence: TGCAGTGCTATAGCGGGGGGGGGGGATACGCAGTATTTT. Amino acid sequence: CSAIAGGGDTQYF. The chain joins TRBV20-1 to TRBJ2-3; TRBD2 agrees at 11 bases. The germline gives CDR1 DFQATT, CDR2 SNEGSKA (reference sequence). CDR3 size: 13 residues. V lost 4 bases and J lost 6; bases outside the gene matches: 3.

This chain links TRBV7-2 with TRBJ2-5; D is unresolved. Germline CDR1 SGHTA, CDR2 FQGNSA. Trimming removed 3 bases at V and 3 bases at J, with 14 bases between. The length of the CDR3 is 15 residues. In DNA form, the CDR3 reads TGTGCCAGCAGCTTTCGATCCGGGTTAGAAGAGACCCAGTACTTC. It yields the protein CASSFRSGLEETQYF.

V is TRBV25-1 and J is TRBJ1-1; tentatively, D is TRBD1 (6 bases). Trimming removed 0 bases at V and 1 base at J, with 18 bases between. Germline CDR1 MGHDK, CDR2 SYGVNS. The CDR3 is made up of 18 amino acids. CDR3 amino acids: CASSEYMVERGRNTEAFF. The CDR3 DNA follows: TGTGCCAGCAGTGAATATATGGTGGAGAGGGGGAGGAACACTGAAGCTTTCTTT.

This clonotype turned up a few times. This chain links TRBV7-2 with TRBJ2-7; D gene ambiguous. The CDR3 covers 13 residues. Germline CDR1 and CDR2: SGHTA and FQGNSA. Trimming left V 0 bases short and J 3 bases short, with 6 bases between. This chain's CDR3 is CASSLAVGYEQYF. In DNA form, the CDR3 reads TGTGCCAGCAGCTTAGCAGTTGGCTACGAGCAGTACTTC.

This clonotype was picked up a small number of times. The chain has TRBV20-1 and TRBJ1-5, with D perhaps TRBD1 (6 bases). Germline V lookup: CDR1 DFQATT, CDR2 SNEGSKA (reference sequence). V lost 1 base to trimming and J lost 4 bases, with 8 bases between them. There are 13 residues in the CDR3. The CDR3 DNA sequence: TGCAGTGCTAGAGGGACAGTGAATCAGCCCCAGCATTTT. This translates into CSARGTVNQPQHF.

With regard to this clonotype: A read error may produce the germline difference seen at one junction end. The CDR3 sequence is CATSDPTSGSAPPYSEQFF. In DNA form, the CDR3 reads TGTGCCACCAGTGACCCGACTAGCGGGAGCGCCCCCCCCTACAGTGAGCAGTTCTTC. This sequence joins TRBV24-1 and TRBJ2-1, with 12 bases fitting TRBD2. Germline CDR1 reads KGHDR; CDR2 reads SFDVKD. The CDR3 sequence is 19 residues long.

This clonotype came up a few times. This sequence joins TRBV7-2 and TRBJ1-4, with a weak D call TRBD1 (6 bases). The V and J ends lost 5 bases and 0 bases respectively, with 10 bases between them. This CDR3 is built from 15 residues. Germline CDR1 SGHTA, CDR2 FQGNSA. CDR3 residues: CASSPGTPTNEKLFF. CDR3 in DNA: TGTGCCAGCAGCCCCGGGACACCAACTAATGAAAAACTGTTTTTT.

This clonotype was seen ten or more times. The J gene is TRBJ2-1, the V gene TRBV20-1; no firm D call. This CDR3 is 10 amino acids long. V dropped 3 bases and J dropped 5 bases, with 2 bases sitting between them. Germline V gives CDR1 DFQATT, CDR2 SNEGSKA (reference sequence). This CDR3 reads CSASNNEQFF. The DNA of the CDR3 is TGCAGTGCTAGCAACAATGAGCAGTTCTTC.

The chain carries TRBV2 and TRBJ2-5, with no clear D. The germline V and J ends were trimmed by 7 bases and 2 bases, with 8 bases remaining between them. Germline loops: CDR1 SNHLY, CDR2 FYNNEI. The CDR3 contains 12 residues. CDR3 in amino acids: CASNDNQETQYF. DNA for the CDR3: TGTGCCAGCAACGACAATCAAGAGACCCAGTACTTC.

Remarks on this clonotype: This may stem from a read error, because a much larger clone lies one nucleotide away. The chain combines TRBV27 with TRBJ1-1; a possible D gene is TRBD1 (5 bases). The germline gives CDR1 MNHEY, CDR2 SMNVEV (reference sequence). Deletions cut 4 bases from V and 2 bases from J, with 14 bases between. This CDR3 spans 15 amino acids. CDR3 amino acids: CASSYYTGGNTEAFF. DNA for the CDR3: TGTGCCAGCAGTTACTACACAGGTGGTAACACTGAAGCTTTCTTT.

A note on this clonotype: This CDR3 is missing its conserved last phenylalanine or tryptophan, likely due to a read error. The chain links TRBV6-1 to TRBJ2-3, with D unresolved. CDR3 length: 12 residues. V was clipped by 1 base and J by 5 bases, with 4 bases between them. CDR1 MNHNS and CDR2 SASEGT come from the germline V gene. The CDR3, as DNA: TGTGCCAGCAGTGAAGAGGGAGATACGCAGTATTCT. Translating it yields CASSEEGDTQYS.

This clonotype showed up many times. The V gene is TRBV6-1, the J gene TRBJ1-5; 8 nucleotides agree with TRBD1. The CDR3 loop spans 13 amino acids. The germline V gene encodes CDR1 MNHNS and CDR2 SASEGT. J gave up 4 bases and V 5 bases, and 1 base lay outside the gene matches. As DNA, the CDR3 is TGTGCCAGCAGTCGGGACAGGAATCAGCCCCAGCATTTT. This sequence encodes CASSRDRNQPQHF.

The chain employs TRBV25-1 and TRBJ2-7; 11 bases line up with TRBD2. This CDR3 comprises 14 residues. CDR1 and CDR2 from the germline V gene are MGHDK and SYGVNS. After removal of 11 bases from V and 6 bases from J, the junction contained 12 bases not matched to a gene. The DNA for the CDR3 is TGTGCCGTGGGGCTAGCGGGAGGAGCGGGCGAGCAGTACTTC. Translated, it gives CAVGLAGGAGEQYF.

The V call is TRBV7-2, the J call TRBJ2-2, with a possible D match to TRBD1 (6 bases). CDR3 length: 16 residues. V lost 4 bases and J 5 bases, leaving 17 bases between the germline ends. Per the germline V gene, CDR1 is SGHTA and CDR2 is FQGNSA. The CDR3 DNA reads TGTGCCAGCAGCTGGGGATCCCTCAGGGGAACCGGGGAGCTGTTTTTT. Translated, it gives CASSWGSLRGTGELFF.

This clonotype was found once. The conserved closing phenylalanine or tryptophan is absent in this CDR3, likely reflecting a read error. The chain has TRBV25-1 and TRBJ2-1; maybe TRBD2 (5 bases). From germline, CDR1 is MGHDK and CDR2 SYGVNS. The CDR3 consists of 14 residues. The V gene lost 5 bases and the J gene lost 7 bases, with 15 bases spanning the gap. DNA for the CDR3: TGTGCCAGCAGTATGAGCGGCGGTGGAAATGAGCAGTTCCTC. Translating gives CASSMSGGGNEQFL.

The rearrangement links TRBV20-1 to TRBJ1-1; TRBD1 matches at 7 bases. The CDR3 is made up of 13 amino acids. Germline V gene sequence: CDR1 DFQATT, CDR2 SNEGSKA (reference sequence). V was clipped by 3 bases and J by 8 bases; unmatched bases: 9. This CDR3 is CSARGQPGEEAFF. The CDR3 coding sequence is TGCAGTGCTAGGGGACAGCCCGGGGAGGAAGCTTTCTTT.

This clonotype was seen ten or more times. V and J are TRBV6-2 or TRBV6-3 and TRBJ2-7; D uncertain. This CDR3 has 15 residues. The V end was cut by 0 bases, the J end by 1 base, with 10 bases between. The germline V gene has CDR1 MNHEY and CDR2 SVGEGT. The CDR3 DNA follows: TGTGCCAGCAGTTACTCGATTGGTCCATCCTACGAGCAGTACTTC. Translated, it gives CASSYSIGPSYEQYF.

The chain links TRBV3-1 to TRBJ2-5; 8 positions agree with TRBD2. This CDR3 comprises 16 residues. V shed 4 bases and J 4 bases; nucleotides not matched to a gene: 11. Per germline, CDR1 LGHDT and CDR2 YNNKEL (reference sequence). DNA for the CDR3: TGTGCCAGCAGCCCACGCCCGGGACTAGGCATAGAGACCCAGTACTTC. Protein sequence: CASSPRPGLGIETQYF.

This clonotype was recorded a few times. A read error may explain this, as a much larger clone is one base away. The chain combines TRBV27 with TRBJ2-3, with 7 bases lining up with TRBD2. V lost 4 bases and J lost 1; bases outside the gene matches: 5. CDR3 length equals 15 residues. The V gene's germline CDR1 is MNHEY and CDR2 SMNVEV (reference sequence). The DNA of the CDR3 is TGTGCCAGCAGTTCCCCTAGCGGAGGCACAGATACGCAGTATTTT. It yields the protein CASSSPSGGTDTQYF.

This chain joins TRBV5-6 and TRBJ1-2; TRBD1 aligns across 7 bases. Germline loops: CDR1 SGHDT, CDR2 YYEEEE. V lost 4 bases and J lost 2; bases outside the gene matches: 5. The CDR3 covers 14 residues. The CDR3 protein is CASSPLGGNYGYTF. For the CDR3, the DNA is TGTGCCAGCAGCCCGTTAGGGGGCAACTATGGCTACACCTTC.

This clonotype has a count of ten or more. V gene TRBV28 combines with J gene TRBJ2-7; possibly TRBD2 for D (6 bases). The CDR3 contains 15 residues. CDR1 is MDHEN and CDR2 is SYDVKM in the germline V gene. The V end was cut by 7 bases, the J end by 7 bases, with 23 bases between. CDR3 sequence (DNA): TGTGCCAGCACCCTCCCCGGGACTTCCGTGGTGGAGCAGTACTTC. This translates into CASTLPGTSVVEQYF.

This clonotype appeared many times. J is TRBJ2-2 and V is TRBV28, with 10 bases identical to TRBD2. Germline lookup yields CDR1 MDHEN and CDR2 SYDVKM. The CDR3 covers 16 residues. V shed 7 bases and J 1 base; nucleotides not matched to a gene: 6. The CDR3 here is CASTQAGGRNTGELFF. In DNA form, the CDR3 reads TGTGCCAGCACCCAAGCGGGAGGGAGGAACACCGGGGAGCTGTTTTTT.

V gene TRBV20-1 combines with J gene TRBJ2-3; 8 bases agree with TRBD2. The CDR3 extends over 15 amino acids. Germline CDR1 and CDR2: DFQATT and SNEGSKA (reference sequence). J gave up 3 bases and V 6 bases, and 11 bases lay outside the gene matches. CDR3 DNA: TGCAGTGCCCGACGACAAAGCGGGAGTACAGATACGCAGTATTTT. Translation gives CSARRQSGSTDTQYF.

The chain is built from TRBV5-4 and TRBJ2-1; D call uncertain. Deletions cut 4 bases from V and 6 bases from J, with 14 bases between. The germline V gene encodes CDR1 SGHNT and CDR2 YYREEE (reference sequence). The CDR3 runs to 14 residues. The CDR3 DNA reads TGTGCCAGCAGCACACGATTAGGTATCAATGAGCAGTTCTTC. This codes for CASSTRLGINEQFF.

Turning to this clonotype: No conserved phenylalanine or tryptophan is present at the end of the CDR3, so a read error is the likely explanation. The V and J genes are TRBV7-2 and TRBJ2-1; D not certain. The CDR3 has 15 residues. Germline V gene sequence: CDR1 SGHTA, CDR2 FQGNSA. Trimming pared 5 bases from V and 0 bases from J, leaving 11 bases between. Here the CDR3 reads CASSDDPSSYNEQFL. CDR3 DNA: TGTGCCAGCAGCGATGACCCGAGCTCCTACAATGAGCAGTTCCTC.

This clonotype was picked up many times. CDR3 residues: CASSAGWSGANVLTF. The CDR3 nucleotides are TGTGCCAGCAGTGCAGGGTGGTCTGGGGCCAACGTCCTGACTTTC. The chain recombines TRBV6-1 with TRBJ2-6; a possible D gene is TRBD1 (5 bases). CDR1 and CDR2 from the germline V gene are MNHNS and SASEGT. The CDR3 extends over 15 amino acids. The V and J ends lost 4 bases and 1 base respectively, with 8 bases between them.